This T cell receptor (beta chain) was captured by sequencing in a study of Graves' ophthalmopathy and Graves' hyperthyroidism. Germline CDR1 and CDR2: SGHAT and FQNNGV. The ends lost 5 bases at V and 10 bases at J; junction bases unmatched: 10. The CDR3 spans 13 residues. Amplified TCR beta CDR3 regions were obtained using RNA transcripts as template. An initial RT-PCR round employing HTBI primers preceded a second-round multiplex PCR. MiXCR, applied by TCRdb to the multiplex PCR reads, yields one record per CDR3 protein. The data show around 1,200,000 distinct CDR3 sequences, 35% to 40% seen once. V and J are TRBV11-2 and TRBJ1-1; 7 bases fit TRBD1. Input material: peripheral blood or thyroid tissue (not recorded which). This clonotype was obtained from an adult man with Graves' hyperthyroidism. As DNA, the CDR3 is TGTGCCAGCAGCCCAACCAGACAGGGCCCAGCTTTCTTT. Its translation: CASSPTRQGPAFF.